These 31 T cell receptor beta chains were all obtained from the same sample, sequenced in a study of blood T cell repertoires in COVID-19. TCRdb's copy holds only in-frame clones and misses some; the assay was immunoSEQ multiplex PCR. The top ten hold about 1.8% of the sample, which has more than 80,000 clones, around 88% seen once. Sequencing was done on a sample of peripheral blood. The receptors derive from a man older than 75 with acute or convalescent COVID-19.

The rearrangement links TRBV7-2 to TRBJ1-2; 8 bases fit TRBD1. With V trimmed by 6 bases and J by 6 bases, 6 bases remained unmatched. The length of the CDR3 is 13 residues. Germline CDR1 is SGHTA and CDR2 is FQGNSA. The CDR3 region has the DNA TGTGCCAGCAGAGGACAGGGCAAGAATGGCTACACCTTC. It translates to CASRGQGKNGYTF.

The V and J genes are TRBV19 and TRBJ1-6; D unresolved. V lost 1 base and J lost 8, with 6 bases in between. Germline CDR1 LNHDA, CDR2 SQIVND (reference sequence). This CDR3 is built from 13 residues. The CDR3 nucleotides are TGTGCCAGTAGTATAGGGGCTGATTCACCCCTCCACTTT. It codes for CASSIGADSPLHF.

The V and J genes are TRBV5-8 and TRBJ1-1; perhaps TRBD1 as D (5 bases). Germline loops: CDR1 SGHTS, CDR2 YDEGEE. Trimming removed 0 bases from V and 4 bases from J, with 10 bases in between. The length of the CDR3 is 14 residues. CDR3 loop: CASSLDRSFTEAFF. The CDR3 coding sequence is TGTGCCAGCAGCTTGGACAGGTCTTTCACTGAAGCTTTCTTT.

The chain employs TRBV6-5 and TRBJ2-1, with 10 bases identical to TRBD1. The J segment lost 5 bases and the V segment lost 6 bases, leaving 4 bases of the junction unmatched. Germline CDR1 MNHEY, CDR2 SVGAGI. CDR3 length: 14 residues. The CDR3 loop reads CASRRQGADNEQFF. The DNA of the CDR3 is TGTGCCAGCAGAAGACAGGGGGCGGACAATGAGCAGTTCTTC.

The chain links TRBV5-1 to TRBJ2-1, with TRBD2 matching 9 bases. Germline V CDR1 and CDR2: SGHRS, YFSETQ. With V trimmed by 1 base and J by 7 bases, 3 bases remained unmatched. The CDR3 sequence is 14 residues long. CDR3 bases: TGCGCCAGCAGCTTGCGTAGCGGGGGTAATGAGCAGTTCTTC. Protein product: CASSLRSGGNEQFF.

CDR3 loop: CASSLNPTSGNEQFF. The CDR3 DNA sequence: TGTGCCAGCAGCTTAAATCCGACTAGCGGCAATGAGCAGTTCTTC. This chain links TRBV11-1 with TRBJ2-1; 9 bases match TRBD2. CDR1 is SGHAT, CDR2 FQDESV, per germline (reference sequence). The CDR3 has 15 amino acids. The V and J ends lost 2 bases and 6 bases, in that order; junction bases with no gene match: 5. Combining the CDR3 with reference TRBV11-1 and TRBJ2-1 gives the whole variable domain EAEVAQSPRYKITEKSQAVAFWCDPISGHATLYWYRQILGQGPELLVQFQDESVVDDSQLPKDRFSAERLKGVDSTLKIQPAELGDSAMYLCASSLNPTSGNEQFFGPGTRLTVL.

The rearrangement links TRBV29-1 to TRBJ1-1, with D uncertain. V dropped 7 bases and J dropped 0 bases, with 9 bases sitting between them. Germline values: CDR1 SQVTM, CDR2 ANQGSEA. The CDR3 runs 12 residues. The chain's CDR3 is CSGTDLNTEAFF. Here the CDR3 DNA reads TGCAGCGGTACCGACTTGAACACTGAAGCTTTCTTT. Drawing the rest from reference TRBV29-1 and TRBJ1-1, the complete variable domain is SAVISQKPSRDICQRGTSLTIQCQVDSQVTMMFWYRQQPGQSLTLIATANQGSEATYESGFVIDKFPISRPNLTFSTLTVSNMSPEDSSIYLCSGTDLNTEAFFGQGTRLTVV.

Written as DNA, the CDR3 is TGTGCCAGCAGCCAAGAGTCAGGGGTGAGCGATGAGCAGTTCTTC. Translated, it gives CASSQESGVSDEQFF. The chain is built from TRBV3-1 (or the pseudogene TRBV3-2) and TRBJ2-1; a possible D gene is TRBD1 (6 bases). The length of the CDR3 is 15 residues. Germline assignment: CDR1 LGHDT and CDR2 YNNKEL (reference sequence). The V gene lost 0 bases and the J gene lost 8 bases, with 14 bases spanning the gap.

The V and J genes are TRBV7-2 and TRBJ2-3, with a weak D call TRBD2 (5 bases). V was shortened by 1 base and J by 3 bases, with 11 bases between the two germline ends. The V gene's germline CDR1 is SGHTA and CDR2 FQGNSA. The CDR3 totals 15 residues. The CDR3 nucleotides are TGTGCCAGCAGCTTAGGTGGGAGAGTAACAGATACGCAGTATTTT. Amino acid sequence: CASSLGGRVTDTQYF.

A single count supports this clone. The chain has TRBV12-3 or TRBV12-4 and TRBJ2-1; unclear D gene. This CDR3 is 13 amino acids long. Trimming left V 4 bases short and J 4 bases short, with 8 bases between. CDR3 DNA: TGTGCCAGCAGTTATGGGCTTTACAATGAGCAGTTCTTC. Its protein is CASSYGLYNEQFF.

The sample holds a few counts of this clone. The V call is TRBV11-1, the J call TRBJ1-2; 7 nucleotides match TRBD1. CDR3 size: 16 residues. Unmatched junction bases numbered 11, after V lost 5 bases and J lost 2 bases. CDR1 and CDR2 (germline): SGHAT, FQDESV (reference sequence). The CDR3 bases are TGTGCCAGCAGCCAAATGGGGACAGAAGGGAACTATGGCTACACCTTC. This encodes CASSQMGTEGNYGYTF.

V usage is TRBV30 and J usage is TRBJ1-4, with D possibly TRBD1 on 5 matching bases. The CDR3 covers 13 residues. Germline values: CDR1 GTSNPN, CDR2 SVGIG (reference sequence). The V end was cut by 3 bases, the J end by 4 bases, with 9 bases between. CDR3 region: CAWSDRYNEKLFF. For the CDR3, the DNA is TGTGCCTGGAGCGACAGATATAATGAAAAACTGTTTTTT.

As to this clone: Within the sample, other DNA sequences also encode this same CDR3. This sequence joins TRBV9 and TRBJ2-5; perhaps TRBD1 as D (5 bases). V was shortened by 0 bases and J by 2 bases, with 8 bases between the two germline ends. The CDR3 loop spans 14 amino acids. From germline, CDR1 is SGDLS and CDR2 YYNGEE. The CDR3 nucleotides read TGTGCCAGCAGCGTAGGAGCAGGGCAAGAGACCCAGTACTTC. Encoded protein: CASSVGAGQETQYF.

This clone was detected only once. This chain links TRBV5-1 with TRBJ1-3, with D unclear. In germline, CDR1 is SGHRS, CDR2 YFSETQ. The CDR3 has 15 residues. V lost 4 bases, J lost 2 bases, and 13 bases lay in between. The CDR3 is CASSGLGITGNTIYF. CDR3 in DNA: TGCGCCAGCAGCGGACTAGGGATAACTGGAAACACCATATATTTT.

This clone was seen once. The CDR3 protein is CASSLAADGGTQYF. The CDR3 region has the DNA TGTGCCAGCAGCTTAGCTGCGGATGGCGGGACCCAGTACTTC. The chain is built from TRBV11-2 and TRBJ2-5; no clear D. Germline loops: CDR1 SGHAT, CDR2 FQNNGV. This CDR3 comprises 14 residues. Trimming took 1 base from V and 7 from J, leaving 13 bases between them.

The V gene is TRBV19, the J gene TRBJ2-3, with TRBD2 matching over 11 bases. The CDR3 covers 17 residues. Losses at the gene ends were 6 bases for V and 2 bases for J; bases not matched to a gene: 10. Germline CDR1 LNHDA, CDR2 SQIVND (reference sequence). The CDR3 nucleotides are TGTGCCAGTAGCTCCCGGCTAGCGGGAGGACCCACAGATACGCAGTATTTT. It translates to CASSSRLAGGPTDTQYF. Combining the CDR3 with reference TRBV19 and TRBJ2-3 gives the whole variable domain DGGITQSPKYLFRKEGQNVTLSCEQNLNHDAMYWYRQDPGQGLRLIYYSQIVNDFQKGDIAEGYSVSREKKESFPLTVTSAQKNPTAFYLCASSSRLAGGPTDTQYFGPGTRLTVL.

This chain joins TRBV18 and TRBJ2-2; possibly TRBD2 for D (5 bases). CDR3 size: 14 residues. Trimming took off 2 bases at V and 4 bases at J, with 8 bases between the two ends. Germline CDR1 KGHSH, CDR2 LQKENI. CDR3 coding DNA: TGTGCCAGCTCACCAAAAGGAGGCACCGGGGAGCTGTTTTTT. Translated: CASSPKGGTGELFF. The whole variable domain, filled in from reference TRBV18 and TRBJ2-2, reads NAGVMQNPRHLVRRRGQEARLRCSPMKGHSHVYWYRQLPEEGLKFMVYLQKENIIDESGMPKERFSAEFPKEGPSILRIQQVVRGDSAAYFCASSPKGGTGELFFGEGSRLTVL.

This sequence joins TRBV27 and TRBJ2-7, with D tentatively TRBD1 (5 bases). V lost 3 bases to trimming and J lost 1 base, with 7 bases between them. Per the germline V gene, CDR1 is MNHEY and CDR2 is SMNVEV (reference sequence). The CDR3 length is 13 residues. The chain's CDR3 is CASSFRGSYEQYF. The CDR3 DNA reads TGTGCCAGCAGTTTTAGGGGATCCTACGAGCAGTACTTC.

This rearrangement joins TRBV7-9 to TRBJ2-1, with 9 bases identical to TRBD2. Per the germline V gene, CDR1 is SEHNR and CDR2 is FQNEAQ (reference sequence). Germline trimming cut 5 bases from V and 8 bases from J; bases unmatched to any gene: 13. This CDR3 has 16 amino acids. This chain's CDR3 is CASSPKGLAAVDEQFF. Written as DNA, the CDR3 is TGTGCCAGCAGCCCGAAGGGACTAGCCGCCGTGGATGAGCAGTTCTTC.

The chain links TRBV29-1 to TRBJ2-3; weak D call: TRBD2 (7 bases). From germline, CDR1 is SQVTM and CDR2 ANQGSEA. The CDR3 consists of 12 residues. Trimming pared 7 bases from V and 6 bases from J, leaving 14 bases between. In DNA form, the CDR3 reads TGCAGCGCAGAACAGGGAGGGGATACGCAGTATTTT. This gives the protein CSAEQGGDTQYF.

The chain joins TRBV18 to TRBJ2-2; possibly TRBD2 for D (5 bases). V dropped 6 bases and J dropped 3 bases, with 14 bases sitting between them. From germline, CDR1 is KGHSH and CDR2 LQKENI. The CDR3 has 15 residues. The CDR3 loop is CASSRDEGDTGELFF. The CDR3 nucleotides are TGTGCCAGCTCCCGCGACGAGGGCGACACCGGGGAGCTGTTTTTT. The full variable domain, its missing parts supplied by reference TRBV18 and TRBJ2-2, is NAGVMQNPRHLVRRRGQEARLRCSPMKGHSHVYWYRQLPEEGLKFMVYLQKENIIDESGMPKERFSAEFPKEGPSILRIQQVVRGDSAAYFCASSRDEGDTGELFFGEGSRLTVL.

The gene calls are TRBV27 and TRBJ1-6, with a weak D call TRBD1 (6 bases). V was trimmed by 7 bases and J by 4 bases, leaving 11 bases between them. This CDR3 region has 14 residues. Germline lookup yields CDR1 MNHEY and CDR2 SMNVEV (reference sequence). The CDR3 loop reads CASKPQGYNSPLHF. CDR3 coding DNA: TGTGCCAGCAAACCACAGGGTTATAATTCACCCCTCCACTTT.

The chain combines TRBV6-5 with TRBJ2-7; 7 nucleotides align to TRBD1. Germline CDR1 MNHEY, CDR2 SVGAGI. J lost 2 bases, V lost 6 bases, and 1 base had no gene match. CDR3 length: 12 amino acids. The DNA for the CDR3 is TGTGCCAGCAGAGGGGGCCCCTACGAGCAGTACTTC. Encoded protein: CASRGGPYEQYF.

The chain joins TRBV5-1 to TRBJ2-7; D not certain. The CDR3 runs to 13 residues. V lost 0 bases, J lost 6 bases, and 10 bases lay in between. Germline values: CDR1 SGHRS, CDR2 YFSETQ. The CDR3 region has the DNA TGCGCCAGCAGCTTGGGGCTAGGAAGCGAGCAGTACTTC. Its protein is CASSLGLGSEQYF.

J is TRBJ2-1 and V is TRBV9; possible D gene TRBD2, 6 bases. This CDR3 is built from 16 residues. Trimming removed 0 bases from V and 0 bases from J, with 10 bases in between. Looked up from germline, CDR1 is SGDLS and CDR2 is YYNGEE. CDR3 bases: TGTGCCAGCAGCGTAGGGCTAGCGAGCTCCTACAATGAGCAGTTCTTC. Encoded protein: CASSVGLASSYNEQFF.

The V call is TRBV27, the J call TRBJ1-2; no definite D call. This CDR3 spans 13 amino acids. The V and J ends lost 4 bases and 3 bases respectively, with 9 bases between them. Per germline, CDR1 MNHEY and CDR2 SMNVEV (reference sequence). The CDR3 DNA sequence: TGTGCCAGCAGTTCGCGACAAGACTATGGCTACACCTTC. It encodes CASSSRQDYGYTF.

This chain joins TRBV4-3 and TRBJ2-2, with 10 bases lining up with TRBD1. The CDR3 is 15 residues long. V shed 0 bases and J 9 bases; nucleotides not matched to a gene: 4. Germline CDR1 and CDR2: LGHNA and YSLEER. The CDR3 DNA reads TGCGCCAGCAGCCAAGATTTGACAGGGGGCCGGGAGCTGTTTTTT. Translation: CASSQDLTGGRELFF.

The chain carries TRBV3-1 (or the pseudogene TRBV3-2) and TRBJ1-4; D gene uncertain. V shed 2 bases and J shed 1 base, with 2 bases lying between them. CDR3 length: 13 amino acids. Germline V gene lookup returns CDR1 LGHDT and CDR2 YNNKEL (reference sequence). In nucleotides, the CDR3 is TGTGCCAGCAGCCAACTAACTAATGAAAAACTGTTTTTT. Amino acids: CASSQLTNEKLFF.

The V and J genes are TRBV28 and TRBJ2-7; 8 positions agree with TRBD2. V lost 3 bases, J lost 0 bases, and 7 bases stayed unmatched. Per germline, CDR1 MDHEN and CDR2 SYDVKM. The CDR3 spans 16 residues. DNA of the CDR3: TGTGCCAGCAGTTTCAATCTAGCGGGCCTCTCCTACGAGCAGTACTTC. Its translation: CASSFNLAGLSYEQYF.

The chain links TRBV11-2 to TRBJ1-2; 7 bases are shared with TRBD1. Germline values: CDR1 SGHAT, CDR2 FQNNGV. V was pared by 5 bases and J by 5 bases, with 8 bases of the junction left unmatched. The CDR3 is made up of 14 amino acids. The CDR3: CASSPTGASYGYTF. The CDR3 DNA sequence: TGTGCCAGCAGCCCCACAGGGGCTTCATATGGCTACACCTTC.

In DNA form, the CDR3 reads TGCAGCGTTGACCTAGCGGAAGACCCCCACAATGAGCAGTTCTTC. Translating gives CSVDLAEDPHNEQFF. The chain carries TRBV29-1 and TRBJ2-1; 7 nucleotides line up with TRBD2. This CDR3 is built from 15 residues. The germline CDR1 and CDR2 sequences are SQVTM and ANQGSEA. V gave up 3 bases and J gave up 5 bases; unmatched junction bases: 10.